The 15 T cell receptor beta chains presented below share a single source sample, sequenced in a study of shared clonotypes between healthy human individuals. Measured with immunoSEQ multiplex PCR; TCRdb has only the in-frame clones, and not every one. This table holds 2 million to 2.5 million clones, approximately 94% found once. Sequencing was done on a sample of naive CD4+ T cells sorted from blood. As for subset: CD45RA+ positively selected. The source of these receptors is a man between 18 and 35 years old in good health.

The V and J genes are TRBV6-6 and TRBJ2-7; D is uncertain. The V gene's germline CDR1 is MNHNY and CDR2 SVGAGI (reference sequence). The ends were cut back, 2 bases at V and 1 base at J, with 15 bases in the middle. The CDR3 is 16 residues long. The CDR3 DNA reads TGTGCCAGCAGTTACACCCCTTCACAGCATTCCTACGAGCAGTACTTC. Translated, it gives CASSYTPSQHSYEQYF.

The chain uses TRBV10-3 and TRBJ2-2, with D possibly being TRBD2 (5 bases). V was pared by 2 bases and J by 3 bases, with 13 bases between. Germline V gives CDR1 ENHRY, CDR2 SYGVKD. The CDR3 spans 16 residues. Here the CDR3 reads CAISEPPGGYTGELFF. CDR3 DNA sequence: TGTGCCATCAGTGAGCCCCCCGGCGGGTACACCGGGGAGCTGTTTTTT.

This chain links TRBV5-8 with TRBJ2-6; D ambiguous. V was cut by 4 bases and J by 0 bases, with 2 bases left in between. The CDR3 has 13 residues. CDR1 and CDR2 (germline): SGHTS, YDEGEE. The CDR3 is CASSTSGANVLTF. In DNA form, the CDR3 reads TGTGCCAGCAGCACCTCTGGGGCCAACGTCCTGACTTTC.

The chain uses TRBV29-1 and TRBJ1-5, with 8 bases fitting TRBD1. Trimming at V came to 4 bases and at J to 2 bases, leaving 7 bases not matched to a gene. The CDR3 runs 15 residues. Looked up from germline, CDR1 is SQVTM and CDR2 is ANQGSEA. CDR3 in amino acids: CSVAQGAWGNQPQHF. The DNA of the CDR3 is TGCAGCGTTGCTCAGGGGGCTTGGGGCAATCAGCCCCAGCATTTT. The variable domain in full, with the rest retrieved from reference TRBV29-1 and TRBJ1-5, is SAVISQKPSRDICQRGTSLTIQCQVDSQVTMMFWYRQQPGQSLTLIATANQGSEATYESGFVIDKFPISRPNLTFSTLTVSNMSPEDSSIYLCSVAQGAWGNQPQHFGDGTRLSIL.

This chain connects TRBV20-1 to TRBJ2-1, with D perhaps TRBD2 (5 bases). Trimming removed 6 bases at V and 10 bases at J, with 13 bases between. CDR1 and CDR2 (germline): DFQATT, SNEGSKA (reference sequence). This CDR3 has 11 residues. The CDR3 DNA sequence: TGCAGTGCCAAGTCCGGGGTCGAGCAGTTCTTC. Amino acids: CSAKSGVEQFF.

The CDR3 sequence: CASSFIGLAMNEQFF. The CDR3 DNA follows: TGTGCCAGCAGTTTTATAGGACTAGCGATGAATGAGCAGTTCTTC. The J gene is TRBJ2-1, the V gene TRBV27, with TRBD2 matching 9 bases. V shed 3 bases and J 7 bases; nucleotides not matched to a gene: 7. Germline lookup yields CDR1 MNHEY and CDR2 SMNVEV (reference sequence). The CDR3 totals 15 residues.

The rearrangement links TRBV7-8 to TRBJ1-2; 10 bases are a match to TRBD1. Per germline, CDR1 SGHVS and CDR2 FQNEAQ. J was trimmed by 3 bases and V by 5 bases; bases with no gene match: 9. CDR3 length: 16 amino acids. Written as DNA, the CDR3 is TGTGCCAGCAGCCCGATGACAGGGGGCATTGACTATGGCTACACCTTC. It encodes CASSPMTGGIDYGYTF.

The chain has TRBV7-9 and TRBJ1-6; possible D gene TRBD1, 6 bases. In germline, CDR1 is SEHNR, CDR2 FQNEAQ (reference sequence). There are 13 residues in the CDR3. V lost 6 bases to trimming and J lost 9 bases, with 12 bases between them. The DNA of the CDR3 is TGTGCCAGCAGTTCCCAAGGGGGTTCACCCCTCCACTTT. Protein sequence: CASSSQGGSPLHF. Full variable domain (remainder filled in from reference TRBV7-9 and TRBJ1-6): DTGVSQNPRHKITKRGQNVTFRCDPISEHNRLYWYRQTLGQGPEFLTYFQNEAQLEKSRLLSDRFSAERPKGSFSTLEIQRTEQGDSAMYLCASSSQGGSPLHFGNGTRLTVT.

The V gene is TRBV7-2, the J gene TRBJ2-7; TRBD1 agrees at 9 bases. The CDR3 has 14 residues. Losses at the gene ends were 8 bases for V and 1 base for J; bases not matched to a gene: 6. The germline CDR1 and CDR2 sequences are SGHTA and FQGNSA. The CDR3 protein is CASAPTGGSYEQYF. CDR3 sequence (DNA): TGTGCCAGCGCACCGACAGGGGGGTCCTACGAGCAGTACTTC.

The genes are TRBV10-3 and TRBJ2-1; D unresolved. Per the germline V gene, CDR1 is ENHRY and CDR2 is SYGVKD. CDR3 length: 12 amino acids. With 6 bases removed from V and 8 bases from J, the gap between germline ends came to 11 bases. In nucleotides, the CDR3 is TGTGCCATCAGCGAAAACTGGGATGAGCAGTTCTTC. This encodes CAISENWDEQFF.

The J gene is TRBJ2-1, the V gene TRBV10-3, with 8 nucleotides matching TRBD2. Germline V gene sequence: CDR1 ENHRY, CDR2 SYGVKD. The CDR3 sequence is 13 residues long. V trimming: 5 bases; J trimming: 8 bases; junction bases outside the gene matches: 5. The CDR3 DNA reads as TGTGCCATCAGTTCGGGGGGGGATTATGAGCAGTTCTTC. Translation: CAISSGGDYEQFF.

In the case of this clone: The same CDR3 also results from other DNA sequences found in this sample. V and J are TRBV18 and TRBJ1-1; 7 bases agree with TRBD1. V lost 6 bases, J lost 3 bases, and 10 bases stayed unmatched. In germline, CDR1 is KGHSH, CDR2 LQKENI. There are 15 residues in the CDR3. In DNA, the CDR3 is TGTGCCAGCTCGCCTCGACAGGGTGCGGACACTGAAGCTTTCTTT. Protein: CASSPRQGADTEAFF.

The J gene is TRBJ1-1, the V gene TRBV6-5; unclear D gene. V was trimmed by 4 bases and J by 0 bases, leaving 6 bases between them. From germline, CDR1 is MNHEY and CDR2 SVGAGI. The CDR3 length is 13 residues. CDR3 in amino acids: CASSSTLNTEAFF. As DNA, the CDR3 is TGTGCCAGCAGTTCAACACTGAACACTGAAGCTTTCTTT.

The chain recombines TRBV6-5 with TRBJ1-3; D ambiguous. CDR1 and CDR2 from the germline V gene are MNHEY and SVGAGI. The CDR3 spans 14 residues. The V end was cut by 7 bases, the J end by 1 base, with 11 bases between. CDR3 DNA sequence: TGTGCCAGCATCCCTAGCGGTTCTGGAAACACCATATATTTT. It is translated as CASIPSGSGNTIYF.

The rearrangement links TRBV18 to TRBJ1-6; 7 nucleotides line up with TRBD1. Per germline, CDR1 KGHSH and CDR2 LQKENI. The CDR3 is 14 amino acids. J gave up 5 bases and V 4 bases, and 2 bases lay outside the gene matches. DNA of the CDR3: TGTGCCAGCTCACGAGGACAGGATAATTCACCCCTCCACTTT. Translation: CASSRGQDNSPLHF.